This passage covers 22 T cell receptor beta chains from one sample sequenced in a study of blood T cell repertoires in COVID-19. Clones were read by immunoSEQ multiplex PCR, and TCRdb kept only the in-frame ones, dropping some. In the table there are around 290,000 clones, 88% of which are singletons. Sequencing input: PBMCs or T cells enriched from blood (not recorded which). The receptors derive from an older woman in a cohort exposed to, infected with or recovered from COVID-19 (not recorded which).

Here the CDR3 DNA reads TGTGCCAGCAGCCAAGTTAACTCCGGTGAGCAGTTCTTC. Protein product: CASSQVNSGEQFF. The chain recombines TRBV14 with TRBJ2-1, with D unclear. The V gene's germline CDR1 is SGHDN and CDR2 FVKESK. The CDR3 totals 13 residues. V lost 1 base and J lost 9, with 10 bases in between.

The V call is TRBV19, the J call TRBJ2-1; possible D gene TRBD1, 6 bases. Trimming took off 4 bases at V and 8 bases at J, with 12 bases between the two ends. CDR3 length: 13 residues. Germline CDR1 is LNHDA and CDR2 is SQIVND (reference sequence). The CDR3 is CASSTTRGYEQFF. For the CDR3, the DNA is TGTGCCAGTAGTACCACCAGGGGATATGAGCAGTTCTTC.

This clone appeared a single time. The chain combines TRBV24-1 with TRBJ2-2, with 12 bases lining up with TRBD2. The germline V gene encodes CDR1 KGHDR and CDR2 SFDVKD. The CDR3 consists of 17 residues. The J segment lost 5 bases and the V segment lost 3 bases, leaving 6 bases of the junction unmatched. The DNA for the CDR3 is TGTGCCACCAGTGATCCTGGGACTAGCGGGCAAACCGGGGAGCTGTTTTTT. This encodes CATSDPGTSGQTGELFF.

This chain links TRBV30 with TRBJ1-3; D is undetermined. The CDR3 sequence is 12 residues long. From germline, CDR1 is GTSNPN and CDR2 SVGIG (reference sequence). The V and J ends lost 4 bases and 4 bases respectively, with 8 bases between them. CDR3 in amino acids: CAWTGPGNTIYF. The DNA of the CDR3 is TGTGCCTGGACAGGCCCAGGAAACACCATATATTTT.

The chain combines TRBV5-1 with TRBJ1-2; D is unresolved. The CDR3 loop spans 15 amino acids. Per the germline V gene, CDR1 is SGHRS and CDR2 is YFSETQ. V was pared by 5 bases and J by 0 bases, with 14 bases between. CDR3 sequence reads: CASSSSPSANYGYTF. CDR3 nucleotide sequence: TGCGCCAGCAGTTCCTCACCTTCAGCTAACTATGGCTACACCTTC.

As regards this clone: The same CDR3 also results from other DNA sequences found in this sample. The V gene is TRBV21-1, the J gene TRBJ2-7; the listed D gene, TRBD1, was not tested against the DNA. TRBV21-1 is designated a pseudogene. The length of the CDR3 is 17 residues. CDR3 nucleotides: TGTGCCAGCGCCACAAAAGGGGGATCCGAGATCCACTACGAGCAGTACTTC. Translation: CASATKGGSEIHYEQYF.

The genes are TRBV15 and TRBJ2-7, with 7 bases matching TRBD2. J gave up 7 bases and V 2 bases, and 14 bases lay outside the gene matches. Germline loops: CDR1 LNHNV, CDR2 YYDKDF (reference sequence). This CDR3 spans 16 amino acids. The CDR3 sequence is CATSRQPGLPPWEQYF. As DNA, the CDR3 is TGTGCCACCAGCAGACAGCCGGGACTACCCCCCTGGGAGCAGTACTTC.

The rearrangement links TRBV9 to TRBJ1-3, with unresolved D. V lost 7 bases and J lost 2, with 16 bases in between. The CDR3 contains 15 residues. CDR1 SGDLS and CDR2 YYNGEE come from the germline V gene. The CDR3 DNA reads as TGTGCCAGCGGGCCGGCGCAGGCTACTGGAAACACCATATATTTT. Translated: CASGPAQATGNTIYF.

This chain uses TRBV6-5 with TRBJ2-1; TRBD1 might be the D (5 bases). CDR3 length equals 13 residues. V was cut by 5 bases and J by 10 bases, with 15 bases left in between. Germline CDR1 MNHEY, CDR2 SVGAGI. As DNA, the CDR3 is TGTGCCAGCAGTCGTGCAGGGCCTGGAGAGCAGTTCTTC. Protein sequence: CASSRAGPGEQFF.

J is TRBJ2-7 and V is TRBV10-3; TRBD2 matches at 10 bases. The CDR3 has 13 amino acids. V trimming: 10 bases; J trimming: 2 bases; junction bases outside the gene matches: 5. Germline V gives CDR1 ENHRY, CDR2 SYGVKD. CDR3 loop: CATQREGTYEQYF. CDR3 DNA sequence: TGTGCCACCCAGCGGGAGGGCACCTACGAGCAGTACTTC.

V gene TRBV18 combines with J gene TRBJ2-3, with a tentative D call TRBD1 (5 bases). This CDR3 is built from 12 residues. Germline CDR1 KGHSH, CDR2 LQKENI. The V end lost 3 bases, the J end lost 6 bases, and 7 bases lay between the germline ends. The DNA of the CDR3 is TGTGCCAGCTCACCCAAGGGGGATACGCAGTATTTT. Encoded protein: CASSPKGDTQYF.

Comment on this clone: Other DNA sequences in the same sample also yield this CDR3. J is TRBJ2-5 and V is TRBV7-9; D remains unclear. Germline lookup yields CDR1 SEHNR and CDR2 FQNEAQ (reference sequence). The V gene lost 0 bases and the J gene lost 4 bases, with 3 bases spanning the gap. CDR3 length: 12 amino acids. The CDR3 DNA follows: TGTGCCAGCAGCTTAGCCGGAGAGACCCAGTACTTC. As protein: CASSLAGETQYF.

CDR3 sequence reads: CASSLCGFCEQFF. CDR3 DNA: TGTGCCAGCAGTTTATGCGGGTTCTGTGAGCAGTTCTTC. V gene TRBV27 combines with J gene TRBJ2-1; D is possibly TRBD2 (5 bases). V lost 1 base to trimming and J lost 9 bases, with 10 bases between them. The CDR3 consists of 13 residues. Germline-derived CDR1 and CDR2 are MNHEY and SMNVEV (reference sequence).

Only one count was recorded for this clone. This chain connects TRBV11-2 to TRBJ1-2, with D unclear. The CDR3 consists of 14 residues. CDR1 is SGHAT and CDR2 is FQNNGV in the germline V gene. V dropped 0 bases and J dropped 7 bases, with 12 bases sitting between them. The CDR3 protein is CASSLDPGGAGYTF. The CDR3 DNA is TGTGCCAGCAGCTTAGACCCCGGAGGCGCTGGCTACACCTTC. The full variable domain, in which reference TRBV11-2 and TRBJ1-2 provide the parts outside the CDR3, is EAGVAQSPRYKIIEKRQSVAFWCNPISGHATLYWYQQILGQGPKLLIQFQNNGVVDDSQLPKDRFSAERLKGVDSTLKIQPAKLEDSAVYLCASSLDPGGAGYTFGSGTRLTVV.

The J gene is TRBJ2-7, the V gene TRBV5-6; 8 bases agree with TRBD2. The V gene's germline CDR1 is SGHDT and CDR2 YYEEEE. This CDR3 comprises 16 residues. V dropped 1 base and J dropped 4; count of bases not matched to a gene: 10. CDR3 residues: CASSLFNGRAVYEQYF. CDR3 DNA: TGTGCCAGCAGCTTGTTTAACGGGAGGGCCGTGTACGAGCAGTACTTC.

The V call is TRBV2, the J call TRBJ2-3; tentatively, D is TRBD2 (6 bases). CDR1 is SNHLY and CDR2 is FYNNEI in the germline V gene. CDR3 size: 15 residues. V gave up 5 bases and J gave up 1 base, with 13 bases separating them. The CDR3 DNA follows: TGTGCCAGCAGTCCGATTCAGCGGGGCACAGATACGCAGTATTTT. Its protein is CASSPIQRGTDTQYF.

The J gene is TRBJ1-5, the V gene TRBV19, with D possibly TRBD1 on 6 matching bases. The germline V gene encodes CDR1 LNHDA and CDR2 SQIVND (reference sequence). V lost 5 bases and J lost 0, with 11 bases in between. The CDR3 has 15 residues. This CDR3 reads CASSPNRDSNQPQHF. The CDR3 DNA is TGTGCCAGTAGTCCAAACAGGGATAGCAATCAGCCCCAGCATTTT.

This clone was observed a single time. The chain joins TRBV28 to TRBJ2-3, with D perhaps TRBD2 (7 bases). CDR1 and CDR2 from the germline V gene are MDHEN and SYDVKM. This CDR3 region has 15 residues. The ends were cut back, 7 bases at V and 6 bases at J, with 20 bases in the middle. The CDR3: CASIPSLGGGDTQYF. CDR3 coding DNA: TGTGCCAGCATACCTAGCCTAGGGGGGGGCGATACGCAGTATTTT.

The chain has TRBV30 and TRBJ1-1; D might be TRBD1 (6 bases). Per germline, CDR1 GTSNPN and CDR2 SVGIG (reference sequence). CDR3 size: 11 residues. The V and J ends lost 4 bases and 5 bases respectively, with 8 bases between them. CDR3 sequence (DNA): TGTGCCTGGACCAGGGGAACTGAAGCTTTCTTT. Protein product: CAWTRGTEAFF.

The genes are TRBV7-6 and TRBJ2-2; 11 nucleotides align to TRBD1. The V gene end was trimmed by 5 bases and the J gene end by 5 bases; junction bases not matched to a gene: 10. Germline V gene sequence: CDR1 SGHVS, CDR2 FNYEAQ. The CDR3 is made up of 17 amino acids. The CDR3 DNA reads as TGTGCCAGCAGCATCAGAGGACAGGGGGCTGGGACCGGGGAGCTGTTTTTT. Amino acids: CASSIRGQGAGTGELFF.

The chain joins TRBV30 to TRBJ2-2, with a tentative D call TRBD1 (5 bases). This CDR3 comprises 13 residues. Per the germline V gene, CDR1 is GTSNPN and CDR2 is SVGIG (reference sequence). The V and J ends lost 5 bases and 1 base respectively, with 8 bases between them. The CDR3 loop is CAWDSLNTGELFF. Here the CDR3 DNA reads TGTGCCTGGGACAGCTTGAACACCGGGGAGCTGTTTTTT.

This chain uses TRBV7-9 with TRBJ2-1; 11 positions match TRBD2. Germline trimming cut 3 bases from V and 8 bases from J; bases unmatched to any gene: 15. CDR3 size: 18 residues. Germline assignment: CDR1 SEHNR and CDR2 FQNEAQ (reference sequence). Here the CDR3 reads CASSFPPSTSGRLDEQFF. The CDR3 DNA follows: TGTGCCAGCAGCTTCCCCCCCTCCACTAGCGGGAGATTGGATGAGCAGTTCTTC.